These 21 T cell receptor beta chains share one sample of origin, sequenced in a study of blood T cells in healthy people across ages (dated by TCRdb to the mid-2010s). Library method: 5' RACE. Sequencing relied on an Illumina HiSeq 2500. A second PCR of 7 to 11 cycles was performed with a sample-barcoded 5' primer and a J-beta primer mix. TCRdb reworked the public reads: Q25 trimming with fastp, MiXCR clone assembly, productive beta chains retained. Identical CDR3 protein sequences are pooled into one entry, listed with their most common genes and DNA. Present in this sample are 450,000 to 650,000 distinct CDR3 sequences, about 24% of which were seen just once. The ten biggest clones cover 8.5% to 9.5% of the sample. Separately, the same data were catalogued under a study of T cells of mothers and their children.

Sequencing used blood. The receptors derive from a boy under 18 in good health.

The CDR3 DNA is TGTGCCAGCAGTTTATCTAGAAGGGGGAACACTGAAGCTTTCTTT. Protein sequence: CASSLSRRGNTEAFF. The chain has TRBV28 and TRBJ1-1; tentatively, D is TRBD1 (5 bases). The V gene lost 1 base and the J gene lost 1 base, with 10 bases spanning the gap. The germline V gene has CDR1 MDHEN and CDR2 SYDVKM. There are 15 residues in the CDR3.

This clonotype was seen a few times. This chain connects TRBV5-1 to TRBJ2-7; 8 bases agree with TRBD1. The germline V gene has CDR1 SGHRS and CDR2 YFSETQ. This CDR3 has 15 amino acids. Trimming cost V 4 bases and J 0 bases; bases outside gene matches: 6. DNA of the CDR3: TGCGCCAGCAGCAACACAGGGGGGAGCTCCTACGAGCAGTACTTC. It translates to CASSNTGGSSYEQYF.

This chain joins TRBV3-1 and TRBJ1-1; D gene ambiguous. V was trimmed by 2 bases and J by 6 bases, leaving 10 bases between them. In germline, CDR1 is LGHDT, CDR2 YNNKEL (reference sequence). The CDR3 sequence is 13 residues long. The CDR3 sequence is CASSQLFPAEAFF. The CDR3, as DNA: TGTGCCAGCAGCCAACTTTTCCCCGCTGAAGCTTTCTTT.

This rearrangement joins TRBV28 to TRBJ2-5; TRBD1 aligns across 8 bases. The V gene's germline CDR1 is MDHEN and CDR2 SYDVKM. With 3 bases clipped from V and 2 bases from J, the junction kept 8 bases outside the gene matches. CDR3 size: 16 residues. CDR3 protein: CASSFAAGGGQETQYF. The CDR3 bases are TGTGCCAGCAGTTTCGCCGCAGGGGGCGGTCAAGAGACCCAGTACTTC.

The sample holds a few counts of this clonotype. The junction does not match germline at one end; this may be a read error. The chain couples TRBV20-1 to TRBJ2-7; TRBD2 matches at 11 bases. Germline loops: CDR1 DFQATT, CDR2 SNEGSKA (reference sequence). The CDR3 is 15 residues long. For the CDR3, the DNA is TGCAGTGCGAGAGCCTCCGGGACTAGCGGCTACGAGCAGTACTTC. Translation: CSARASGTSGYEQYF.

The chain joins TRBV20-1 to TRBJ1-4, with D unresolved. Per the germline V gene, CDR1 is DFQATT and CDR2 is SNEGSKA (reference sequence). The CDR3 covers 18 residues. Trimming stripped 4 bases from V and 5 bases from J, with 26 bases between. The chain's CDR3 is CSAMGFLTGSSSNEKLFF. The CDR3 DNA follows: TGCAGTGCTATGGGGTTTTTGACGGGAAGTAGTTCAAATGAAAAACTGTTTTTT.

The chain couples TRBV27 to TRBJ2-1; 9 bases are shared with TRBD2. The CDR3 has 15 amino acids. The germline V gene encodes CDR1 MNHEY and CDR2 SMNVEV (reference sequence). The V gene end was trimmed by 2 bases and the J gene end by 6 bases; junction bases not matched to a gene: 5. CDR3 bases: TGTGCCAGCAGTTTAATGGTAGCGGGAGCCAATGAGCAGTTCTTC. Translated, it gives CASSLMVAGANEQFF.

The gene calls are TRBV12-3 or TRBV12-4 and TRBJ2-3; possible D gene TRBD1, 5 bases. This CDR3 comprises 15 residues. Deletions cut 5 bases from V and 0 bases from J, with 12 bases between. CDR3 in amino acids: CASSPQGTSTDTQYF. The DNA for the CDR3 is TGTGCCAGCAGTCCTCAGGGTACTAGCACAGATACGCAGTATTTT.

The J gene is TRBJ2-7, the V gene TRBV5-1, with D perhaps TRBD2 (7 bases). Germline CDR1 SGHRS, CDR2 YFSETQ. The CDR3 has 14 residues. Trimming pared 5 bases from V and 3 bases from J, leaving 15 bases between. CDR3 residues: CASRGGLADYEQYF. CDR3 bases: TGCGCCAGCAGGGGGGGGCTAGCGGACTACGAGCAGTACTTC.

This clonotype was seen a few times. This rearrangement joins TRBV28 to TRBJ2-3; D possibly uses TRBD1 or TRBD2 (5 bases each). The V and J ends lost 7 bases and 3 bases respectively, with 14 bases between them. Germline CDR1 MDHEN, CDR2 SYDVKM. The CDR3 consists of 14 residues. CDR3 in DNA: TGTGCCAGCAAAGAGGGCAGGGCGACAGATACGCAGTATTTT. It codes for CASKEGRATDTQYF. Complete variable domain (other parts from reference TRBV28 and TRBJ2-3): DVKVTQSSRYLVKRTGEKVFLECVQDMDHENMFWYRQDPGLGLRLIYFSYDVKMKEKGDIPEGYSVSREKKERFSLILESASTNQTSMYLCASKEGRATDTQYFGPGTRLTVL.

This clonotype was observed a few times. The rearrangement joins TRBV7-2 to TRBJ2-7; the match to TRBD2 covers 11 bases. After removal of 4 bases from V and 4 bases from J, the junction contained 6 bases not matched to a gene. Germline assignment: CDR1 SGHTA and CDR2 FQGNSA. The CDR3 contains 15 residues. The CDR3 loop reads CASSSISGGAYEQYF. CDR3 nucleotide sequence: TGTGCCAGCAGCTCCATTAGCGGGGGGGCTTACGAGCAGTACTTC.

This clonotype showed up just once. V usage is TRBV4-1 and J usage is TRBJ2-5; TRBD1 aligns across 8 bases. The V gene end was trimmed by 2 bases and the J gene end by 7 bases; junction bases not matched to a gene: 9. CDR3 size: 15 residues. The germline V gene encodes CDR1 MGHRA and CDR2 YSYEKL. CDR3 in DNA: TGCGCCAGCAGCCAACCTGACAGGGGCCGGTGGACCCAGTACTTC. It codes for CASSQPDRGRWTQYF.

The chain carries TRBV11-2 and TRBJ2-2; possibly TRBD1 for D (6 bases). The CDR3 covers 14 residues. Deletions cut 10 bases from V and 5 bases from J, with 17 bases between. Germline CDR1 reads SGHAT; CDR2 reads FQNNGV. CDR3 in DNA: TGTGCCATCCCCTGGGGGCAGGGGACCGGGGAGCTGTTTTTT. Its translation: CAIPWGQGTGELFF.

The chain is built from TRBV7-9 and TRBJ1-1, with D perhaps TRBD1 (5 bases). From germline, CDR1 is SEHNR and CDR2 FQNEAQ (reference sequence). The CDR3 runs 12 residues. Trimming took off 8 bases at V and 3 bases at J, with 10 bases between the two ends. Written as DNA, the CDR3 is TGTGCCAGCCGGCGAGGGGACACTGAAGCTTTCTTT. Amino acid sequence: CASRRGDTEAFF.

In its sample, this clonotype was seen a few times. The CDR3: CASSYGGVVETQYF. The CDR3 bases are TGTGCCAGCAGTTACGGCGGGGTGGTGGAGACCCAGTACTTC. The chain joins TRBV6-2 or TRBV6-3 to TRBJ2-5; possibly TRBD2 for D (6 bases). CDR3 size: 14 residues. Germline V lookup: CDR1 MNHEY, CDR2 SVGEGT. Trimming cost V 2 bases and J 5 bases, with 12 bases left between them.

V is TRBV2 and J is TRBJ2-7; D remains unclear. The CDR3 runs to 11 residues. Germline assignment: CDR1 SNHLY and CDR2 FYNNEI. Deletions cut 8 bases from V and 4 bases from J, with 9 bases between. The CDR3 here is CASGPYYEQYF. The CDR3 DNA sequence: TGTGCCAGCGGTCCGTATTACGAGCAGTACTTC.

The gene calls are TRBV7-3 and TRBJ2-5; D possibly corresponds to TRBD2 (6 bases). The J call may be faulty, since TRBJ2-7 better matches the DNA end. The CDR3 loop spans 15 amino acids. Germline-derived CDR1 and CDR2 are SGHTA and FQGTGA. CDR3 amino acids: CASAARAGPSYEQYF. DNA of the CDR3: TGTGCCAGCGCCGCACGTGCGGGGCCCTCCTACGAGCAGTACTTC.

This clonotype came up a few times. V gene TRBV28 combines with J gene TRBJ2-3, with no clear D. Per germline, CDR1 MDHEN and CDR2 SYDVKM. V lost 7 bases, J lost 2 bases, and 16 bases lay in between. The CDR3 loop spans 15 amino acids. CDR3 amino acids: CASTYRRPDTDTQYF. Written as DNA, the CDR3 is TGTGCCAGCACATATCGCCGCCCCGACACAGATACGCAGTATTTT.

The chain recombines TRBV12-3 or TRBV12-4 with TRBJ2-1, with D unclear. This CDR3 has 16 amino acids. Trimming took off 5 bases at V and 0 bases at J, with 14 bases between the two ends. CDR3 in amino acids: CASSKLPPSSYNEQFF. The CDR3 region has the DNA TGTGCCAGCAGTAAACTCCCCCCGAGCTCCTACAATGAGCAGTTCTTC.

The J gene is TRBJ2-3, the V gene TRBV20-1; 10 bases map to TRBD2. V was clipped by 0 bases and J by 0 bases; unmatched bases: 9. The CDR3 spans 18 residues. CDR1 is DFQATT, CDR2 SNEGSKA, per germline (reference sequence). The CDR3 coding sequence is TGCAGTGCTAGAGATCCCGCCCGACTAGCGGGTAGCACAGATACGCAGTATTTT. Its protein product is CSARDPARLAGSTDTQYF.

This clonotype was recorded a few times. The rearrangement links TRBV30 to TRBJ2-2; no firm D call. Germline V CDR1 and CDR2: GTSNPN, SVGIG (reference sequence). This CDR3 is built from 13 residues. Deletions cut 0 bases from V and 4 bases from J, with 6 bases between. The CDR3 sequence is CAWSVQTTGELFF. The CDR3 DNA is TGTGCCTGGAGTGTACAGACCACCGGGGAGCTGTTTTTT.